The rows below give T cell receptor beta chains drawn from one sample of a study of T cell responses to AZD1222 COVID-19 vaccine. Assay: immunoSEQ multiplex PCR; the TCRdb copy retains only in-frame clones and omits some. The sample has 130,000 or so clones, 94% seen once. Here the sequenced sample was peripheral blood, taken on day 0 of AZD1222 vaccination. These TCRs come from an adult in good health. CDR3s include the opening cysteine and the closing phenylalanine or tryptophan. The order of the fields is J gene, V gene, D gene, clone size, CDR3 protein, CDR3 DNA. D genes are given only for firm matches. Rows give clone size only sometimes, using once, few, many, or a class for an expanded clone.

TRBJ2-2	TRBV10-1	TRBD2	.	CASNQAGGNTGELFF	TGCGCCAGCAACCAAGCGGGAGGGAACACCGGGGAGCTGTTTTTT
TRBJ1-2	TRBV11-1	.	.	CASSSTGSRYYGYTF	TGTGCCAGCAGCTCAACAGGGAGTCGTTACTATGGCTACACCTTC
TRBJ2-7	TRBV28	TRBD2	.	CASNRLAPYEQYF	TGTGCCAGCAACCGACTAGCTCCCTACGAGCAGTACTTC
TRBJ2-3	TRBV12-5	.	once	CASGLVSPFGGDTDTQYF	TGTGCTAGTGGTTTGGTAAGCCCCTTTGGCGGCGACACAGATACGCAGTATTTT
TRBJ1-2	TRBV5-4	.	once	CASSLDRNYGYTF	TGTGCCAGCAGCCTCGACAGGAATTATGGCTACACCTTC
TRBJ2-1	TRBV18	.	once	CASSQLRPPYNEQFF	TGTGCCAGCTCCCAACTTCGACCTCCCTACAATGAGCAGTTCTTC
TRBJ2-2	TRBV2	.	.	CASSPLATGELFF	TGTGCCAGCAGTCCACTAGCAACCGGGGAGCTGTTTTTT
TRBJ2-2	TRBV11-3	.	.	CASSLEGGTGELFF	TGTGCCAGCAGCTTAGAGGGGGGTACCGGGGAGCTGTTTTTT
TRBJ1-2	TRBV7-8	.	.	CASSSVKDTYYGYTF	TGTGCCAGCAGCTCGGTGAAAGACACTTACTATGGCTACACCTTC
TRBJ1-1	TRBV10-1	TRBD1	.	CASRGQGNTEAFF	TGCGCCAGCAGAGGACAGGGGAACACTGAAGCTTTCTTT
TRBJ1-5	TRBV2	.	.	CASRPEAEPPQHF	TGTGCCAGCAGGCCCGAGGCGGAGCCGCCCCAGCATTTT